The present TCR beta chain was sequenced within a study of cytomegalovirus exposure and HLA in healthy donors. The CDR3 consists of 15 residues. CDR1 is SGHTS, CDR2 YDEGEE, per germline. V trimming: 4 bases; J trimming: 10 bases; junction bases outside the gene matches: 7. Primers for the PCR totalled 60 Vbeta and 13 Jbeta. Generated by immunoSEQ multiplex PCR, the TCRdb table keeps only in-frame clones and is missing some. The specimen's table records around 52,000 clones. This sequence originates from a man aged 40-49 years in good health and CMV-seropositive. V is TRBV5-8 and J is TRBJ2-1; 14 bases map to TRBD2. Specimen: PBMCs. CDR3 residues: CASSPGLAGGQEQFF. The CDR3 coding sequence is TGTGCCAGCAGCCCAGGACTAGCGGGAGGTCAAGAGCAGTTCTTC.